One sample yielded the 30 T cell receptor beta chains listed below, sequenced in a study of T cell responses to AZD1222 COVID-19 vaccine. The repertoire was sequenced with immunoSEQ multiplex PCR; TCRdb's copy has only in-frame clones and lacks some. The sample lists 150,000 to 200,000 clones; 87% were seen once. Sequencing was performed on peripheral blood, taken on day 0 of MenACWY control vaccination. The receptors come from an adult in good health.

The chain links TRBV6-4 to TRBJ1-1; no reliable D call. The CDR3 sequence is 13 residues long. V was pared by 2 bases and J by 1 base, with 5 bases between. Germline CDR1 and CDR2: MRHNA and SNTAGT. The CDR3 is CASSDRENTEAFF. CDR3 bases: TGTGCCAGCAGTGACAGAGAGAACACTGAAGCTTTCTTT.

CDR3 in amino acids: CASSFVGSNQPQHF. The CDR3 DNA follows: TGTGCCAGCAGCTTTGTTGGAAGCAATCAGCCCCAGCATTTT. The chain carries TRBV7-9 and TRBJ1-5, with D hard to call. Germline V CDR1 and CDR2: SEHNR, FQNEAQ (reference sequence). This CDR3 spans 14 amino acids. Between the trimmed V and J ends, which lost 3 bases and 1 base, there was a span of 7 bases.

This chain joins TRBV30 and TRBJ2-3; D uncertain. Trimming removed 4 bases from V and 2 bases from J, with 7 bases in between. The CDR3 has 12 amino acids. Germline values: CDR1 GTSNPN, CDR2 SVGIG (reference sequence). The CDR3 sequence: CAWNSLTDTQYF. The CDR3 DNA follows: TGTGCCTGGAACAGTCTCACAGATACGCAGTATTTT.

This clone was seen once. J is TRBJ2-3 and V is TRBV7-3; D assignment may be TRBD1 or TRBD2 (5 bases each). Trimming removed 5 bases from V and 3 bases from J, with 9 bases in between. Germline-derived CDR1 and CDR2 are SGHTA and FQGTGA. There are 13 residues in the CDR3. The CDR3 DNA is TGTGCCAGCAGCACTGGGACGACAGATACGCAGTATTTT. It codes for CASSTGTTDTQYF.

In its sample, this clone was seen once. V usage is TRBV19 and J usage is TRBJ1-3, with a tentative D call TRBD1 (5 bases). Per germline, CDR1 LNHDA and CDR2 SQIVND (reference sequence). The V gene lost 5 bases and the J gene lost 0 bases, with 11 bases spanning the gap. The CDR3 is 15 residues long. The DNA for the CDR3 is TGTGCCAGTAGTCTCGGGACGCGCTCTGGAAACACCATATATTTT. Translating gives CASSLGTRSGNTIYF.

The chain links TRBV25-1 to TRBJ1-6; tentatively, D is TRBD1 (5 bases). This CDR3 region has 16 residues. CDR1 and CDR2 from the germline V gene are MGHDK and SYGVNS. The V gene lost 3 bases and the J gene lost 2 bases, with 11 bases spanning the gap. CDR3 in DNA: TGTGCCAGCAGTGAGCGGGGGGGGGCCTATAATTCACCCCTCCACTTT. Its translation is CASSERGGAYNSPLHF.

This chain uses TRBV6-2 or TRBV6-3 with TRBJ1-6, with D perhaps matching TRBD1 (5 bases). Per the germline V gene, CDR1 is MNHEY and CDR2 is SVGEGT. The ends were cut back, 5 bases at V and 9 bases at J, with 11 bases in the middle. This CDR3 spans 13 amino acids. CDR3 in DNA: TGTGCCAGCAGTAGAGGGGAAACTTCACCCCTCCACTTT. Amino acids: CASSRGETSPLHF.

J is TRBJ2-6 and V is TRBV24-1; possible D gene TRBD1, 6 bases. Trimming shortened V by 7 bases and J by 0 bases, and 12 bases separated the two germline ends. CDR1 is KGHDR and CDR2 is SFDVKD in the germline V gene. CDR3 length equals 16 residues. CDR3 loop: CATSRGLTSGANVLTF. The CDR3 DNA is TGTGCCACCAGCAGGGGCCTGACCTCTGGGGCCAACGTCCTGACTTTC.

This clone occurred a few times. V gene TRBV28 combines with J gene TRBJ2-5; no reliable D call. CDR3 size: 15 residues. The V and J ends lost 4 bases and 3 bases respectively, with 15 bases between them. In germline, CDR1 is MDHEN, CDR2 SYDVKM. CDR3 protein: CASSYRRRREETQYF. The DNA for the CDR3 is TGTGCCAGCAGTTACCGACGGAGAAGGGAAGAGACCCAGTACTTC.

The V and J genes are TRBV5-6 and TRBJ2-7; tentatively, D is TRBD2 (6 bases). Germline V gene data show CDR1 as SGHDT and CDR2 as YYEEEE. The CDR3 is 12 amino acids. V was cut by 5 bases and J by 7 bases, with 13 bases left in between. Written as DNA, the CDR3 is TGTGCCAGCAGGCGGGAATTAGGGGAGCAGTACTTC. This encodes CASRRELGEQYF. Filled out from reference TRBV5-6 and TRBJ2-7, the complete variable domain reads DAGVTQSPTHLIKTRGQQVTLRCSPKSGHDTVSWYQQALGQGPQFIFQYYEEEERQRGNFPDRFSGHQFPNYSSELNVNALLLGDSALYLCASRRELGEQYFGPGTRLTVT.

The sample holds one count of this clone. V gene TRBV28 combines with J gene TRBJ1-5; D not resolved. The CDR3 contains 12 residues. The ends were cut back, 5 bases at V and 7 bases at J, with 9 bases in the middle. From germline, CDR1 is MDHEN and CDR2 SYDVKM. The CDR3 protein is CASSPPNQPQHF. The CDR3 nucleotides are TGTGCCAGCAGTCCCCCGAACCAGCCCCAGCATTTT.

V is TRBV28 and J is TRBJ2-7, with 14 positions matching TRBD2. The CDR3 is made up of 18 amino acids. Germline assignment: CDR1 MDHEN and CDR2 SYDVKM. With 4 bases clipped from V and 6 bases from J, the junction kept 14 bases outside the gene matches. Here the CDR3 reads CASSSVKGTSGSIVEQYF. CDR3 DNA sequence: TGTGCCAGCAGTTCGGTGAAAGGGACTAGCGGGAGCATCGTCGAGCAGTACTTC.

The chain has TRBV21-1 and TRBJ2-1; the table's D call, TRBD1, was not checked against the DNA. TRBV21-1 is annotated as a pseudogene. This CDR3 is built from 16 residues. CDR3 residues: CASSTGTGGRYNEQFF. The DNA for the CDR3 is TGTGCCAGCAGCACCGGGACAGGGGGCCGTTACAATGAGCAGTTCTTC.

V usage is TRBV6-5 and J usage is TRBJ2-7; tentative D call: TRBD2 (6 bases). V was pared by 7 bases and J by 3 bases, with 19 bases between. CDR3 length: 15 residues. CDR1 MNHEY and CDR2 SVGAGI come from the germline V gene. CDR3 region: CASTPKGTLRYEQYF. The DNA for the CDR3 is TGTGCCAGCACCCCCAAGGGGACTCTCCGCTACGAGCAGTACTTC.

The chain carries TRBV5-4 and TRBJ2-7; D gene uncertain. Germline-derived CDR1 and CDR2 are SGHNT and YYREEE (reference sequence). CDR3 length: 15 amino acids. Trimming stripped 1 base from V and 5 bases from J, with 16 bases between. Here the CDR3 reads CASSLPEVPSNEQYF. The CDR3 bases are TGTGCCAGCAGCTTGCCCGAAGTCCCGAGTAACGAGCAGTACTTC.

V is TRBV7-2 and J is TRBJ2-1; TRBD2 agrees at 12 bases. The CDR3 length is 13 residues. V was pared by 5 bases and J by 15 bases, with 8 bases of the junction left unmatched. Germline assignment: CDR1 SGHTA and CDR2 FQGNSA. For the CDR3, the DNA is TGTGCCAGCAGCGACTGGACTAGCGGGGCGAGGTTCTTC. Translation: CASSDWTSGARFF.

The chain couples TRBV3-1 (or the pseudogene TRBV3-2) to TRBJ2-1; 14 positions agree with TRBD2. V lost 1 base, J lost 6 bases, and 2 bases stayed unmatched. Germline assignment: CDR1 LGHDT and CDR2 YNNKEL (reference sequence). This CDR3 spans 16 amino acids. The CDR3, as DNA: TGTGCCAGCAGCCAAGGACTAGCGGGAGGGCCCAATGAGCAGTTCTTC. Its protein is CASSQGLAGGPNEQFF.

V is TRBV11-3 and J is TRBJ2-2; D may be TRBD1 or TRBD2 (6 bases each). Germline CDR1 SGHNT, CDR2 YENEEA. Deletions cut 5 bases from V and 7 bases from J, with 17 bases between. The CDR3 has 15 amino acids. The CDR3 nucleotides are TGTGCCAGCAGCCTCCGGGGGCCCGTTGACGGGGAGCTGTTTTTT. This gives the protein CASSLRGPVDGELFF.

CDR3 sequence reads: CASSLTIYGYTF. The CDR3, as DNA: TGTGCCAGCAGTTTAACCATCTATGGCTACACCTTC. V gene TRBV12-3 or TRBV12-4 combines with J gene TRBJ1-2, with no clear D. The CDR3 is 12 residues long. V was cut by 2 bases and J by 4 bases, with 5 bases left in between.

The chain employs TRBV6-6 and TRBJ1-1; D is uncertain. V lost 5 bases and J lost 10, with 14 bases in between. The CDR3 has 12 amino acids. The germline V gene encodes CDR1 MNHNY and CDR2 SVGAGI (reference sequence). CDR3 DNA: TGTGCCAGCAGTCCGTCACAGAGGTTAGCTTTCTTT. This translates into CASSPSQRLAFF.

This clone was recorded only once. Here the CDR3 reads CASSATEYTGELFF. In DNA form, the CDR3 reads TGTGCCAGCAGCGCGACGGAATACACCGGGGAGCTGTTTTTT. The chain uses TRBV9 and TRBJ2-2; D is unresolved. V dropped 3 bases and J dropped 3 bases, with 9 bases sitting between them. The germline gives CDR1 SGDLS, CDR2 YYNGEE. The CDR3 totals 14 residues.

V usage is TRBV7-6 and J usage is TRBJ2-7, with D possibly being TRBD1 (5 bases). V was pared by 2 bases and J by 4 bases, with 9 bases between. This CDR3 is built from 13 residues. Looked up from germline, CDR1 is SGHVS and CDR2 is FNYEAQ. CDR3 residues: CASSLTRDYEQYF. DNA of the CDR3: TGTGCCAGCAGCTTAACCAGGGATTACGAGCAGTACTTC.

The chain links TRBV5-6 to TRBJ2-3, with D possibly matching TRBD1 (5 bases). The length of the CDR3 is 13 residues. Germline loops: CDR1 SGHDT, CDR2 YYEEEE. Trimming left V 0 bases short and J 3 bases short, with 5 bases between. CDR3 sequence: CASSLAGTDTQYF. In DNA, the CDR3 is TGTGCCAGCAGCTTGGCAGGGACAGATACGCAGTATTTT.

A single count supports this clone. In DNA, the CDR3 is TGTGCCAGCAGCCGAGGCACTGTGTTCGACTACACCTTC. It encodes CASSRGTVFDYTF. V gene TRBV27 combines with J gene TRBJ1-2, with D uncertain. V was cut by 6 bases and J by 10 bases, with 18 bases left in between. The germline CDR1 and CDR2 sequences are MNHEY and SMNVEV (reference sequence). CDR3 length: 13 amino acids.

The chain is built from TRBV2 and TRBJ2-2, with a weak D call TRBD2 (6 bases). Per germline, CDR1 SNHLY and CDR2 FYNNEI. V was cut by 7 bases and J by 6 bases, with 15 bases left in between. The CDR3 sequence is 14 residues long. The CDR3 nucleotides are TGTGCCAGCATAGGCGGGGTTTCACCCGGGGAGCTGTTTTTT. It is translated as CASIGGVSPGELFF.

The V and J genes are TRBV12-3 or TRBV12-4 and TRBJ2-3; no clear D. The CDR3 has 12 residues. Trimming stripped 6 bases from V and 11 bases from J, with 15 bases between. CDR3 DNA: TGTGCCAGCAGCTTTGGGCAGGCTCGGCAGTATTTT. Translating it yields CASSFGQARQYF.

The chain links TRBV27 to TRBJ2-1, with D hard to call. Germline V lookup: CDR1 MNHEY, CDR2 SMNVEV (reference sequence). V was clipped by 6 bases and J by 5 bases, with 17 bases between them. This CDR3 is 15 amino acids long. CDR3 coding DNA: TGTGCCAGCAGCCGTTTGGCCCGGAATAACAATGAGCAGTTCTTC. Its protein product is CASSRLARNNNEQFF.

This rearrangement joins TRBV28 to TRBJ1-2, with TRBD1 matching over 10 bases. With V trimmed by 2 bases and J by 1 base, 4 bases remained unmatched. Per germline, CDR1 MDHEN and CDR2 SYDVKM. The CDR3 has 16 residues. CDR3 sequence (DNA): TGTGCCAGCAGTTTAGGCGGACAGGGGGTTAACTATGGCTACACCTTC. Its protein is CASSLGGQGVNYGYTF.

The rearrangement links TRBV14 to TRBJ1-2, with 7 nucleotides matching TRBD1. Losses at the gene ends were 4 bases for V and 8 bases for J; bases not matched to a gene: 13. Germline V gene lookup returns CDR1 SGHDN and CDR2 FVKESK. This CDR3 has 15 residues. In nucleotides, the CDR3 is TGTGCCAGCAGCCGCATGACAGGGATCTTTGGCGGCTACACCTTC. Translated: CASSRMTGIFGGYTF.

The chain has TRBV6-5 and TRBJ2-7; D is possibly TRBD1 or TRBD2 (5 bases each). Germline CDR1 reads MNHEY; CDR2 reads SVGAGI. CDR3 length: 15 amino acids. Between the trimmed V and J ends, which lost 5 bases and 3 bases, there was a span of 17 bases. CDR3 in DNA: TGTGCCAGCAGTACCGCCGGGACGACTAACTACGAGCAGTACTTC. Encoded protein: CASSTAGTTNYEQYF.